The clone carrying this T cell receptor beta chain has just a few counts. Its target is unknown. Two oligonucleotides, mixed equimolar, formed the beta constant-region primer covering TRBC1 and TRBC2. Ligated cDNA was amplified by four rounds of PCR with nested alpha and beta constant-region primers and SP2. An oligonucleotide with the SP2 primer and a 12-nucleotide UMI was ligated to the cDNA 3' end. TCRdb re-called the UMI-ligation and nested PCR reads through MiXCR, storing one row per CDR3 protein. Of 80,000 to 95,000 distinct CDR3 sequences listed, over 9% are singletons. From germline, CDR1 is MGHRA and CDR2 YSYEKL. The CDR3 loop spans 15 amino acids. Trimming removed 3 bases from V and 0 bases from J; junction bases left unmatched: 0. The data were taken from a study of naive and memory T cell subsets. Study observations and caveats: From naive to CM, EM and EMRA, diversity decreased and Gini increased.

Overnight CMV lysate stimulation of fresh PBMCs defined donor CMV status by CD4+ IFNgamma. Sequential positive selection took CD4 T cells first, then CD8 T cells. Specimen: naive CD8+ T cells from blood. This clonotype was obtained from a human donor in good health. The gene calls are TRBV4-1 and TRBJ2-7; 12 bases align to TRBD2. This CDR3 reads CASSQTSGSSYEQYF. In nucleotides, the CDR3 is TGCGCCAGCAGCCAGACTAGCGGGAGCTCCTACGAGCAGTACTTC.